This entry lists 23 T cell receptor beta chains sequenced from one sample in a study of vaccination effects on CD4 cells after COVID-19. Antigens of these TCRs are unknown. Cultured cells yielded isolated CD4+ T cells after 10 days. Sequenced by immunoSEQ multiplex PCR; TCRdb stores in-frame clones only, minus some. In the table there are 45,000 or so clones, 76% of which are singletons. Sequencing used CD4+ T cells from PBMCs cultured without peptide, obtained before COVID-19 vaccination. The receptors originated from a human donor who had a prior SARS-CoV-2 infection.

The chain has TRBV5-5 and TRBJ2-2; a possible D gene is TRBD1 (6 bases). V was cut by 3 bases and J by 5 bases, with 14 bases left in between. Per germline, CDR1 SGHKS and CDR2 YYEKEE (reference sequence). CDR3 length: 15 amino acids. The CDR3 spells CASSWGPVSTGELFF. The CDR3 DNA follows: TGTGCCAGCAGCTGGGGGCCCGTATCGACCGGGGAGCTGTTTTTT. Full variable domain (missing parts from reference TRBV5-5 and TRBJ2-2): DAGVTQSPTHLIKTRGQQVTLRCSPISGHKSVSWYQQVLGQGPQFIFQYYEKEERGRGNFPDRFSARQFPNYSSELNVNALLLGDSALYLCASSWGPVSTGELFFGEGSRLTVL.

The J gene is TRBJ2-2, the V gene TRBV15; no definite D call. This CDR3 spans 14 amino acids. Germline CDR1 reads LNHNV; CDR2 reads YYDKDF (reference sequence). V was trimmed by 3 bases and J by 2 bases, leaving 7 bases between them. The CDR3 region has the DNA TGTGCCACCAGCAGGATTTCCAACACCGGGGAGCTGTTTTTT. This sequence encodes CATSRISNTGELFF.

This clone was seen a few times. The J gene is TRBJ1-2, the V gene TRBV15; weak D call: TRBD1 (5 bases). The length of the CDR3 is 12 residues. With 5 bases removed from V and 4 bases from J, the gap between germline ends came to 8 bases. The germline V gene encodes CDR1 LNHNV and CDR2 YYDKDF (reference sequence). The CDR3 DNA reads TGTGCCACCAGCGGGGCAGGCTATGGCTACACCTTC. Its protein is CATSGAGYGYTF.

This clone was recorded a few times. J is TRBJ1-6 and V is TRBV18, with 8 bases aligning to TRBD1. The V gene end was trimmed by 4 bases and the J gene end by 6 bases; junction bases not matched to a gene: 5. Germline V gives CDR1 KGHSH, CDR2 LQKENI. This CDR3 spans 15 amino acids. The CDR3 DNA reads TGTGCCAGCTCACAACAAACAGGGGGTAATTCACCCCTCCACTTT. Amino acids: CASSQQTGGNSPLHF.

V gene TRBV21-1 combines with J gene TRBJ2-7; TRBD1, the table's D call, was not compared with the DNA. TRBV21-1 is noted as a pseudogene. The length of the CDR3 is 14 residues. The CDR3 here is CASSKDGQDYEQYF. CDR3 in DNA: TGTGCCAGCAGCAAAGATGGACAGGACTACGAGCAGTACTTC.

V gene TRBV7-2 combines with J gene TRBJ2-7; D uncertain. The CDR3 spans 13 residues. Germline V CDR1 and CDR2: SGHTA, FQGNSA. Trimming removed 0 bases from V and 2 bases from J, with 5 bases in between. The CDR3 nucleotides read TGTGCCAGCAGCTTAGCGTTCACCTACGAGCAGTACTTC. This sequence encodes CASSLAFTYEQYF.

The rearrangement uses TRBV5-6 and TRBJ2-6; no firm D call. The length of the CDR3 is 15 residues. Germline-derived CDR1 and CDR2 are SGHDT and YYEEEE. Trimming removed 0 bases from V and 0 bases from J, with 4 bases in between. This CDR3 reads CASSLGLSGANVLTF. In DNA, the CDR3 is TGTGCCAGCAGCTTGGGGCTCTCTGGGGCCAACGTCCTGACTTTC.

CDR3 loop: CASSLRSYEQYF. The DNA for the CDR3 is TGTGCCAGCAGCTTAAGGTCCTACGAGCAGTACTTC. The chain has TRBV11-3 and TRBJ2-7; D remains ambiguous. V was shortened by 2 bases and J by 1 base, with 3 bases between the two germline ends. CDR1 and CDR2 from the germline V gene are SGHNT and YENEEA. The CDR3 sequence is 12 residues long.

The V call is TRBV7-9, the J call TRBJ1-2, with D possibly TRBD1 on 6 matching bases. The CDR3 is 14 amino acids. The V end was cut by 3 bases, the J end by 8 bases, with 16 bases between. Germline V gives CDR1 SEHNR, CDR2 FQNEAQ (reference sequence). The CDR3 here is CASSFFQGPEGYTF. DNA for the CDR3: TGTGCCAGCAGCTTTTTCCAGGGGCCGGAGGGCTACACCTTC.

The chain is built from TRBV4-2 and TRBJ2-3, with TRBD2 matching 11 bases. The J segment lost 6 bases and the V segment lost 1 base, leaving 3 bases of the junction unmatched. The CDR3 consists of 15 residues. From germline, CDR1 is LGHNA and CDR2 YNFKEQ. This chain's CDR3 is CASSQASGRIDTQYF. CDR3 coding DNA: TGTGCCAGCAGCCAAGCTAGCGGGAGGATTGATACGCAGTATTTT.

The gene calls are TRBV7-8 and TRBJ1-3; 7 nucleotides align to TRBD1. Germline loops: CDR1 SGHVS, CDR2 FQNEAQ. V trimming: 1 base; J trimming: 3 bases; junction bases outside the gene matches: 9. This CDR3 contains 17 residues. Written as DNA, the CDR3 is TGTGCCAGCAGCTTAGGCTACAGGGGAGGGCGTGGAAACACCATATATTTT. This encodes CASSLGYRGGRGNTIYF.

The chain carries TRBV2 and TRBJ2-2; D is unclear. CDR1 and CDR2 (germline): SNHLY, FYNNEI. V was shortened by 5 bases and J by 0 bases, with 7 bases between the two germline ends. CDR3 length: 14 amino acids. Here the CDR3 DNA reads TGTGCCAGCAGTAAGATCGCGAACACCGGGGAGCTGTTTTTT. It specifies CASSKIANTGELFF.

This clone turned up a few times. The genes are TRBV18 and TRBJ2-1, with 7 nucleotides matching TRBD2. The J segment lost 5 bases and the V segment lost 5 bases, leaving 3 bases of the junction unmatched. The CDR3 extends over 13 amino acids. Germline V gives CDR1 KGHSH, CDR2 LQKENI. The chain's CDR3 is CASSSGTNNEQFF. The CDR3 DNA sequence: TGTGCCAGCTCATCCGGGACTAACAATGAGCAGTTCTTC.

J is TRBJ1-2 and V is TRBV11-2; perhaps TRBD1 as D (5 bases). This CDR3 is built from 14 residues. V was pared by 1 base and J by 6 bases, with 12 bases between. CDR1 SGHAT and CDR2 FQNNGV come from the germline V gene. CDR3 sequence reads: CASSLVLRGDGYTF. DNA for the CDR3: TGTGCCAGCAGCTTAGTTTTACGGGGGGATGGCTACACCTTC.

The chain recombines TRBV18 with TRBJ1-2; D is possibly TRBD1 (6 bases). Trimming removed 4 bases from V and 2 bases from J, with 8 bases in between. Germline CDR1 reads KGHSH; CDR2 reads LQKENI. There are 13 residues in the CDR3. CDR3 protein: CASSLQGNYGYTF. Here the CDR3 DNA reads TGTGCCAGCTCACTACAGGGAAACTATGGCTACACCTTC. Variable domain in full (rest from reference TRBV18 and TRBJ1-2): NAGVMQNPRHLVRRRGQEARLRCSPMKGHSHVYWYRQLPEEGLKFMVYLQKENIIDESGMPKERFSAEFPKEGPSILRIQQVVRGDSAAYFCASSLQGNYGYTFGSGTRLTVV.

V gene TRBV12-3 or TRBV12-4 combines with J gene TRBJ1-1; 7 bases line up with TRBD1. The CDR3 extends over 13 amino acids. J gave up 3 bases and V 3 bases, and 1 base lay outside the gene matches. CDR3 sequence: CASSLQGDTEAFF. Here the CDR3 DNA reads TGTGCCAGCAGTTTGCAGGGGGACACTGAAGCTTTCTTT.

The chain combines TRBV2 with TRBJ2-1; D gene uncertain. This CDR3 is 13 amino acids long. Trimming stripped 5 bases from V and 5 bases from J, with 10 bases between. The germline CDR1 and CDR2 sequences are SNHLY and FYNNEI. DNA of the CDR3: TGTGCCAGCAGTCTATTGCCCGACAATGAGCAGTTCTTC. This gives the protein CASSLLPDNEQFF.

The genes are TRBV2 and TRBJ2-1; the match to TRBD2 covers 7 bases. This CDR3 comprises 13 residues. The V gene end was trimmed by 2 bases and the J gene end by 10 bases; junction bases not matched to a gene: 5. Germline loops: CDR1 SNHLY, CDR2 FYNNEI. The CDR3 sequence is CASSEFGGVEQFF. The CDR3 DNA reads TGTGCCAGCAGTGAATTTGGGGGGGTAGAGCAGTTCTTC.

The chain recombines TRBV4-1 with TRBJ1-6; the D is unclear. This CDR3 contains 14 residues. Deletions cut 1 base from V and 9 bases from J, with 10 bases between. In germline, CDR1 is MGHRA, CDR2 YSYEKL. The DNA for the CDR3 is TGCGCCAGCAGCCAAGCAGGTGCCCGTTCACCCCTCCACTTT. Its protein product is CASSQAGARSPLHF.

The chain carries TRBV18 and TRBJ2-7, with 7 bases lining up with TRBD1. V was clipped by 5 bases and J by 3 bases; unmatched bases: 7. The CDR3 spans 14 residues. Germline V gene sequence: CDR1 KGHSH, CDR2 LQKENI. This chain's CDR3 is CASSDPGQLYEQYF. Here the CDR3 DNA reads TGTGCCAGCTCAGACCCGGGACAGCTCTACGAGCAGTACTTC.

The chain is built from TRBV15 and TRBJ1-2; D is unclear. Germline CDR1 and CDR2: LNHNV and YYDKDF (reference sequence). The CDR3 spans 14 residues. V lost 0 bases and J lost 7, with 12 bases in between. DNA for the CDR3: TGTGCCACCAGCAGAGATCCGGGAGGATCTGGCTACACCTTC. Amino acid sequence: CATSRDPGGSGYTF.

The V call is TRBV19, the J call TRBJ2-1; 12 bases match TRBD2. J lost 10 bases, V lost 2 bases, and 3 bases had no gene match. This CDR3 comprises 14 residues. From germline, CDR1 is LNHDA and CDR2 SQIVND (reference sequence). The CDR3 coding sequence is TGTGCCAGTAGTATACCCGGACTAGCGGGAGAGCAGTTCTTC. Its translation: CASSIPGLAGEQFF.

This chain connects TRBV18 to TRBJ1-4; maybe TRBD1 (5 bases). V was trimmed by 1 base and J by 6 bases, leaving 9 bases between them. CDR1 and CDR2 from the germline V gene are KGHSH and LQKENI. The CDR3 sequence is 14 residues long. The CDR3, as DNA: TGTGCCAGCTCACCACGAGGGGTGGATGAAAAACTGTTTTTT. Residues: CASSPRGVDEKLFF.